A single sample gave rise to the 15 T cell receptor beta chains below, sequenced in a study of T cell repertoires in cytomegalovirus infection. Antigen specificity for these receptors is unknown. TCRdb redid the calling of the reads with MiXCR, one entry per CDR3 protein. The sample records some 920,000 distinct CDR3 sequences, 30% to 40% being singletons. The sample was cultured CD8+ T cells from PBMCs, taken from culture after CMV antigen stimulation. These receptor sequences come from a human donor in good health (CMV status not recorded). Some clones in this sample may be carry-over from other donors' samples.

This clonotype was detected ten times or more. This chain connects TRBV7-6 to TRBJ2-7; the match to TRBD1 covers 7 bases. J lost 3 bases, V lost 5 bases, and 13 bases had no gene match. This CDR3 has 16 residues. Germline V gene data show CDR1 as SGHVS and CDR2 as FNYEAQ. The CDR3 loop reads CASSPITGALLYEQYF. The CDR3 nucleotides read TGTGCCAGCAGCCCGATAACAGGGGCCCTTCTCTACGAGCAGTACTTC. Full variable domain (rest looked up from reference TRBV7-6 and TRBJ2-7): GAGVSQSPRYKVTKRGQDVALRCDPISGHVSLYWYRQALGQGPEFLTYFNYEAQQDKSGLPNDRFSAERPEGSISTLTIQRTEQRDSAMYRCASSPITGALLYEQYFGPGTRLTVT.

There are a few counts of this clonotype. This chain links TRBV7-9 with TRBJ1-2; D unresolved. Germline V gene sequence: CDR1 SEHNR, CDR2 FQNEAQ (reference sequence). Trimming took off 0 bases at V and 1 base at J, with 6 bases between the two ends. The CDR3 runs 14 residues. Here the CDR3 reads CASSLAEINYGYTF. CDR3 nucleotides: TGTGCCAGCAGCTTAGCGGAGATTAACTATGGCTACACCTTC.

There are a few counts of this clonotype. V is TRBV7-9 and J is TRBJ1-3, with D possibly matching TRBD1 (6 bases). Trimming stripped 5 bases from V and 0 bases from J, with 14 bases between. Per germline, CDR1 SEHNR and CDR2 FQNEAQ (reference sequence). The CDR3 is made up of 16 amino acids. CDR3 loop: CASSPPRTDSGNTIYF. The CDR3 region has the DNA TGTGCCAGCAGCCCACCTCGGACAGACTCTGGAAACACCATATATTTT.

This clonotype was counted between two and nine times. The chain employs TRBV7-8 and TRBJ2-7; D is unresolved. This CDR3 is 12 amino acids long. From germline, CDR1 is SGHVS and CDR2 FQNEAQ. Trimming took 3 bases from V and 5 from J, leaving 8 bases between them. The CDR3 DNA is TGTGCCAGCAGCTTGGGTAGCCACGAGCAGTACGTC. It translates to CASSLGSHEQYV.

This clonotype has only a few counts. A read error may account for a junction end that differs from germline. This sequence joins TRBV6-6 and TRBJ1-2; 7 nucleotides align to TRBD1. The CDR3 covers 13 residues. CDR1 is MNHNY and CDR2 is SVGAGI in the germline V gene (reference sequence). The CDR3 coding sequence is TGTGCCAGCAACCAAGACCTGGGACAGAAAAAGTCCTTC. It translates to CASNQDLGQKKSF.

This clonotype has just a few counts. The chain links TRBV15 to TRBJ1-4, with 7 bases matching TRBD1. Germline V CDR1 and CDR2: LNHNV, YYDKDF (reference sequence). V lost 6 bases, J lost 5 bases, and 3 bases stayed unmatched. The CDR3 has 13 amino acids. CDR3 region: CATRTQGNEKLFF. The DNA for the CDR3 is TGTGCCACCAGGACACAGGGGAATGAAAAACTGTTTTTT.

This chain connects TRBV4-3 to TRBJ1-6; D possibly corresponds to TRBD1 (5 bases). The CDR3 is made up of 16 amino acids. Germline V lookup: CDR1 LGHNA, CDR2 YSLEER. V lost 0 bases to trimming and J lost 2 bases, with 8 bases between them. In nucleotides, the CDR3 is TGCGCCAGCAGCCAAGATCACAGGACCTATAATTCACCCCTCCACTTT. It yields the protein CASSQDHRTYNSPLHF.

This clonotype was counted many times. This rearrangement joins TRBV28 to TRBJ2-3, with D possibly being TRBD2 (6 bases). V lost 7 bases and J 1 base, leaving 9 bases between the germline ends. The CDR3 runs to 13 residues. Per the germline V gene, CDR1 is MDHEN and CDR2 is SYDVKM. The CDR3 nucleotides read TGTGCCAGCACCGGCGGGGGCACAGATACGCAGTATTTT. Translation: CASTGGGTDTQYF.

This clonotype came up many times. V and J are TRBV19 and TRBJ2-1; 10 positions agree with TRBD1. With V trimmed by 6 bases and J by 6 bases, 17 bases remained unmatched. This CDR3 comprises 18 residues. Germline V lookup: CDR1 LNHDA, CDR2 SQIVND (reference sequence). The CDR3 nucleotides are TGTGCCAGTAGAGCCGGGACAGGGGCCCCTTACCCGTTCAATGAGCAGTTCTTC. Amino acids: CASRAGTGAPYPFNEQFF.

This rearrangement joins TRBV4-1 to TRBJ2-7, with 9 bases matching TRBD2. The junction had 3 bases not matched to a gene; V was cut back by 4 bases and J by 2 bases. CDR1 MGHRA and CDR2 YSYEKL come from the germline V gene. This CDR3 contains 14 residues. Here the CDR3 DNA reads TGCGCCAGCAGCCCAGCGGGGGGTGCCTACGAGCAGTACTTC. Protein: CASSPAGGAYEQYF.

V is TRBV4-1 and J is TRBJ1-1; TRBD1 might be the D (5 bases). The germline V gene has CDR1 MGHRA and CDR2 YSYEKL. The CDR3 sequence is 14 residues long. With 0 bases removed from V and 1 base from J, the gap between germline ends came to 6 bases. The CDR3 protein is CASSQEGPNTEAFF. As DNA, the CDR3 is TGCGCCAGCAGCCAAGAGGGACCGAACACTGAAGCTTTCTTT.

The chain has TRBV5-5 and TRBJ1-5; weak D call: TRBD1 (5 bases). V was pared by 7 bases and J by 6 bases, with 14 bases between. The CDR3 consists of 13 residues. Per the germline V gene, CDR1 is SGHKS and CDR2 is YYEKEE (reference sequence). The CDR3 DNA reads TGTGCCAGCGGGGGAGTTGGGGGTCAGCCCCAGCATTTT. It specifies CASGGVGGQPQHF.

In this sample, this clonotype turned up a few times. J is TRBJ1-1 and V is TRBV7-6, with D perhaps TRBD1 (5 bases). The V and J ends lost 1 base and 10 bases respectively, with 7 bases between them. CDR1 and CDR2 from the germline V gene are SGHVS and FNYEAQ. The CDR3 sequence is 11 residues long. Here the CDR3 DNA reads TGTGCCAGCAGCTTAGACAGGCGAGCTTTCTTT. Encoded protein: CASSLDRRAFF.

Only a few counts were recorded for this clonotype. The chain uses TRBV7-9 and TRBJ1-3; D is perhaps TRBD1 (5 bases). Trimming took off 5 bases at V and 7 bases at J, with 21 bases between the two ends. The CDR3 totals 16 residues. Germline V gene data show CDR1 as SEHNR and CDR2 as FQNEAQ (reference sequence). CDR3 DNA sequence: TGTGCCAGCAGCCAGGATATGGGACCCCTGGGGAACACCATATATTTT. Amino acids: CASSQDMGPLGNTIYF.

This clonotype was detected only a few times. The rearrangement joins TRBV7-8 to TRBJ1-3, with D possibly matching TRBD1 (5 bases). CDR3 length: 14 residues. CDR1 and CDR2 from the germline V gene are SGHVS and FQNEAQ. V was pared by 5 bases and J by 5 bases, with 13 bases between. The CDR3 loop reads CASSLTGVRNTIYF. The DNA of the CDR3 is TGTGCCAGCAGCCTTACGGGGGTGAGAAACACCATATATTTT.